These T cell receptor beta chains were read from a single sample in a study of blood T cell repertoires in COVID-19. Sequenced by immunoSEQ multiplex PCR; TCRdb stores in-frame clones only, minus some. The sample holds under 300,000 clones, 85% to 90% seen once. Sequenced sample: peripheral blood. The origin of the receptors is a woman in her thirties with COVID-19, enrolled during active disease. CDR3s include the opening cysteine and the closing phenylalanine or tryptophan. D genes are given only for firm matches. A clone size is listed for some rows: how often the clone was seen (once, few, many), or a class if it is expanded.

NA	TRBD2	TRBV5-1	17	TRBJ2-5	TGCGCCAGCAGCGACGGGCTAGCGGGGGGGCCGGGGGAGACCCAGTACTTC	CASSDGLAGGPGETQYF
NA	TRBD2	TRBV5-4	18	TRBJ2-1	TGTGCCAGCAGCTCAGGACTAGCGGGGGGGCCTGGAAGCTATGAGCAGTTCTTC	CASSSGLAGGPGSYEQFF
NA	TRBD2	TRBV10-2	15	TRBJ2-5	TGCGCCAGCAGTGATACTAGCGGGTTCCAAGAGACCCAGTACTTC	CASSDTSGFQETQYF
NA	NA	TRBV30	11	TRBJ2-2	TGTGCCTCCAGGGGCGCCGGGGAGCTGTTTTTT	CASRGAGELFF
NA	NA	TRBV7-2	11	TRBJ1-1	TGTGCCAGCAGCTTTTATTCTGAAGCTTTCTTT	CASSFYSEAFF
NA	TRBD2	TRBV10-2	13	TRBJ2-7	TGCGCCAGCAAGGGGACTAGCGAATACGAGCAGTACTTC	CASKGTSEYEQYF
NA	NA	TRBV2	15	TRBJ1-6	TGTGCCAGTCAATCCAGTCAAGCAGGGGTCTCACCCCTCCACTTT	CASQSSQAGVSPLHF
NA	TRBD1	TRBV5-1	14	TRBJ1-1	TGCGCCAGCAGCGTAACCTGGGACAGACCTGAAGCTTTCTTT	CASSVTWDRPEAFF
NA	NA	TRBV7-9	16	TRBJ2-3	TGTGCCAGCAGCCCTCAAAAGGGGATTTACACAGATACGCAGTATTTT	CASSPQKGIYTDTQYF
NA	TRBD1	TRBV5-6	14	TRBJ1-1	TGTGCCAGCAGCCCGGGACAGGGTTTTGTTGGAGCTTTCTTT	CASSPGQGFVGAFF
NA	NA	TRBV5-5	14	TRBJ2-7	TGTGCCAGCAGCTTCCGGGACACAGCCTACGAGCAGTACTTC	CASSFRDTAYEQYF
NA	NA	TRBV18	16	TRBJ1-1	TGTGCCAGCTCACCCCTCGATCGGACAGTAATCACTGAAGCTTTCTTT	CASSPLDRTVITEAFF
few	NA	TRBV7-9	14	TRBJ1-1	TGTGCCAGCAGCGCCCTCGGGGTCAGAACTGAAGCTTTCTTT	CASSALGVRTEAFF
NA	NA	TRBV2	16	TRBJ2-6	TGTGCCACCTGGGATCGCGGGACCTCTGGGGCCAACGTCCTGACTTTC	CATWDRGTSGANVLTF
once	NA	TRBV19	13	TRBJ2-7	TGTGCCAGTACCATATCGGCTGGAGGGGAGCAGTACTTC	CASTISAGGEQYF
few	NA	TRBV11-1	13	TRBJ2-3	TGTGCCAGCAGCTTCGGGGGTACAGATACGCAGTATTTT	CASSFGGTDTQYF
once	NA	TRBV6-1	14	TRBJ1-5	TGTGCCAGCAGTGAAATGGGGGGGCCTCAGCCCCAGCATTTT	CASSEMGGPQPQHF
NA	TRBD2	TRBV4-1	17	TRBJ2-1	TGCGCCAGCAGGCAAAAACTAGCGGGGGAAGGGTACAATGAGCAGTTCTTC	CASRQKLAGEGYNEQFF
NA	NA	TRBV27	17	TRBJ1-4	TGTGCCAGCAGTTTACGATTGGGGACTCCAACTAATGAAAAACTGTTTTTT	CASSLRLGTPTNEKLFF
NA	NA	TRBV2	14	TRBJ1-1	TGTGCCAGCACCTACAGGGTAGCGGGCACTGAAGCTTTCTTT	CASTYRVAGTEAFF
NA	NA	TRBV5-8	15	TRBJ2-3	TGTGCCAGCAGCTTGCGTAACGCGGGCACAGGGCGACGGTATTTT	CASSLRNAGTGRRYF
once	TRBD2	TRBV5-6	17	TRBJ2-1	TGTGCCAGCAGCTTGGATTCCTCGGGACTAGTTTTTTCGTCGCAGTTCTTC	CASSLDSSGLVFSSQFF
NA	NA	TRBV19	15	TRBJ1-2	TGTGCCAGTAGTGTAGGACAGCCATCTAACTATGGCTACACCTTC	CASSVGQPSNYGYTF
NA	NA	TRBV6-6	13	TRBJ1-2	TGTGCCAGCAGTTACCAAACAGGGATCGGCTACACCTTC	CASSYQTGIGYTF
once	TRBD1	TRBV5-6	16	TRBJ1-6	TGTGCCAGCAGCTCATCCGGGACAGGGAGTAATTCACCCCTCCACTTT	CASSSSGTGSNSPLHF
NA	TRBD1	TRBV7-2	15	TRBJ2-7	TGTGCCAGCAGCGCTTACGGGACAGCAACCTACGAGCAGTACTTC	CASSAYGTATYEQYF
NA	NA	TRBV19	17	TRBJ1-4	TGTGCCAGTAGAGTCGAGGCCAGGGCCTCGACTAATGAAAAACTGTTTTTT	CASRVEARASTNEKLFF
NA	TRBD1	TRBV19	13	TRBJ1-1	TGTGCCAGTTCCCCCAGGGGGAGCACTGAAGCTTTCTTT	CASSPRGSTEAFF
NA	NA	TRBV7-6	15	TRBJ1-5	TGTGCCAGCAGCTTAGCGGGGGAGGGCGGTCAGCCCCAGCATTTT	CASSLAGEGGQPQHF
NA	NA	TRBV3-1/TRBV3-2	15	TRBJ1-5	TGTGCCAGCAGCCAGGGGGCAGTGGGCAATCAGCCCCAGCATTTT	CASSQGAVGNQPQHF
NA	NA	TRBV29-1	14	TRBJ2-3	TGCAGCGCCCGGCTGGGGGCGGGCGCAGATACGCAGTATTTT	CSARLGAGADTQYF
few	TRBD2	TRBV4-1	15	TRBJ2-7	TGCGCCAGCAGCTTTCGGACTAGCGGGGGAGACGAGCAGTACTTC	CASSFRTSGGDEQYF
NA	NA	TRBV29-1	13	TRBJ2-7	TGCAGCGTTCGGACGGGGAGCTCCTACGAGCAGTACTTC	CSVRTGSSYEQYF
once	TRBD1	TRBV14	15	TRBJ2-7	TGTGCCAGCAGCCATGGGACAGGGGGCTACCACGAGCAGTACTTC	CASSHGTGGYHEQYF
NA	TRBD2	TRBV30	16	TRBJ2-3	TGTGCCTGGACCCGTGGGAGCGGGGGGAGCACAGATACGCAGTATTTT	CAWTRGSGGSTDTQYF
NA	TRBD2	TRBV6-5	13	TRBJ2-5	TGTGCCAGCACGTTCCTAGCGGGGGAGACCCAGTACTTC	CASTFLAGETQYF
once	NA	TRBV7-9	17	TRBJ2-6	TGTGCCAGCCGACAACTTACAGTCCCCTCTGGGGCCAACGTCCTGACTTTC	CASRQLTVPSGANVLTF
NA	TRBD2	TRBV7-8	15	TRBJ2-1	TGTGCCAGCAGCTTAGGACTAGCGGGGTCCAATGAGCAGTTCTTC	CASSLGLAGSNEQFF
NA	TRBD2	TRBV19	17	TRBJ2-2	TGTGCCAGTAGTATACGGAGTAGCGGGGGACGGACAGGGGAGCTGTTTTTT	CASSIRSSGGRTGELFF
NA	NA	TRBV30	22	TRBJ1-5	TGTGCCTGGAGTGTAAGGCAGGGTCCCAAGAGAATGCGTGGGTATAGCAATCAGCCCCAGCATTTT	CAWSVRQGPKRMRGYSNQPQHF
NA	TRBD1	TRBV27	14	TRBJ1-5	TGTGCCAGTTTCGACAGGGTGAAAAATCAGCCCCAGCATTTT	CASFDRVKNQPQHF
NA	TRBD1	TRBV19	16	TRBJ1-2	TGTGCCAGTAGTCAACGGACAGGGGGCGCCGGCTATGGCTACACCTTC	CASSQRTGGAGYGYTF
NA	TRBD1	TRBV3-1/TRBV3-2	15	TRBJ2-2	TGTGCCAGCAGTACAGGGGGCGTGTTAGCCGGGGAGCTGTTTTTT	CASSTGGVLAGELFF
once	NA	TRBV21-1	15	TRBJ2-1	TGTGCCAGCACCCTAAGGGGCGGAACCTACAATGAGCAGTTCTTC	CASTLRGGTYNEQFF
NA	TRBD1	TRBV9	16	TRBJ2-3	TGTGCCAGCAGCGTAACCGGGCAGGGGGCGGCAGATACGCAGTATTTT	CASSVTGQGAADTQYF
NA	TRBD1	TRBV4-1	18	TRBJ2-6	TGCGCCAGCAGCCAAGAGGGACAGGAAAGCTCTGGGGCCAACGTCCTGACTTTC	CASSQEGQESSGANVLTF
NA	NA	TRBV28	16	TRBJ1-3	TGTGCCAGCAGCCCGACGCTGCGGGGGTCTGGAAACACCATATATTTT	CASSPTLRGSGNTIYF
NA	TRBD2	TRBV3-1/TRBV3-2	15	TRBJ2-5	TGTGCCAGCAGGCGTGCGGGGGAACTACAAGAGACCCAGTACTTC	CASRRAGELQETQYF
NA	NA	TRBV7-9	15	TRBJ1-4	TGTGCCAGCAGCTTAGTACCCGGGGTAGAGGAAAAACTGTTTTTT	CASSLVPGVEEKLFF
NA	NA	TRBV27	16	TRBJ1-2	TGTGCCAGCAGTTTAGGGTTCACCGACGGAGTCTATGGCTACACCTTC	CASSLGFTDGVYGYTF
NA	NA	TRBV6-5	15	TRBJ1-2	TGTGCCAGCAGCTACCGTGACAGGAGCATGCAGGGCTACACCTTC	CASSYRDRSMQGYTF
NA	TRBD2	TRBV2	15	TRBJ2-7	TGTGCCACTCTACCCGGAGCGGGGGGGCCTGGGGAGCAGTACTTC	CATLPGAGGPGEQYF
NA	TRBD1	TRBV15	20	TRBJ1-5	TGTGCCACCAGCAGTGATGCCCTTAGAGAGCTGGGACAGCAGAATCAGCCCCAGCATTTT	CATSSDALRELGQQNQPQHF
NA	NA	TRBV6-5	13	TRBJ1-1	TGTGCCAGCAGTTACACAGAAAACACTGAAGCTTTCTTT	CASSYTENTEAFF
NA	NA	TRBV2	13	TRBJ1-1	TGTGCCAGCAGTGAAGAAGGGGCCACTGAAGCTTTCTTT	CASSEEGATEAFF